This T cell receptor beta chain derives from a study of T cell repertoires in cytomegalovirus infection. The overall study: Indications of both CMV infection and matching HLA type were provided by public TCR beta signatures.

Regarding the study as a whole: The ex vivo response was dominated by HLA-C-restricted CMV-specific TCR beta clonotypes. Based on cumulative public TCR beta family frequency, carriers of CMV plus the relevant HLA were identified.

This clonotype has at least ten counts. Antigen: not known. TCRdb used MiXCR to reprocess the reads, holding one entry per CDR3 protein. Altogether fewer than 550,000 distinct CDR3 sequences are present, approximately 15% being singletons, with the ten largest covering 20% to 30%. Germline CDR1 SEHNR, CDR2 FQNEAQ (reference sequence). Trimming at V came to 1 base and at J to 8 bases, leaving 5 bases not matched to a gene. The CDR3 sequence is 14 residues long. Specimen: CD8+ T cells from PBMCs. This chain joins TRBV7-9 and TRBJ2-1; 7 bases match TRBD1. This receptor was taken from a human donor in good health (CMV status not recorded). Some clones in this sample may be carry-over from other donors' samples. This CDR3 reads CASSLEARGYEQFF. The DNA for the CDR3 is TGTGCCAGCAGCTTAGAGGCCAGGGGGTATGAGCAGTTCTTC.